The source of this T cell receptor (beta chain) is a study of breast tumors, draining lymph nodes, adjacent tissues. TCRdb re-derived calls from the multiplex PCR reads in MiXCR, one entry per CDR3 protein. The repertoire holds some 140,000 distinct CDR3 sequences, about 20% seen once, with around 2.2% in the top ten. The sample holds a few counts of this clonotype. This CDR3 has 17 amino acids. Germline CDR1 reads MDHEN; CDR2 reads SYDVKM. Trimming stripped 2 bases from V and 3 bases from J, with 20 bases between. The lymph nodes were axillary draining lymph nodes from breast cancer patients. The chain is built from TRBV28 and TRBJ2-7; D perhaps matches TRBD1 (5 bases). This receptor was obtained from a female donor with breast cancer. Some clones in this sample may be carry-over from other donors' samples. Sequencing was carried out using axillary lymph node tissue. The CDR3 reads CASSLNHGQVFLYEQYF. CDR3 in DNA: TGTGCCAGCAGTTTAAATCATGGACAAGTCTTCCTCTACGAGCAGTACTTC.